These T cell receptor beta chains were read from a single sample in a study of OX40 agonist ivuxolimab in advanced cancers. Method: immunoSEQ multiplex PCR; TCRdb's copy keeps in-frame clones and lacks some. The sample includes 60,000 to 75,000 clones, 83% seen only once; the top ten take almost 1.5%. Sequences were derived from CD4+ or CD8+ T cells sorted from blood, sampled in a trial of the OX40 agonist ivuxolimab. The receptors were gathered from an adult with an advanced solid tumor such as melanoma, head and neck, liver or kidney cancer. CDR3s include the opening cysteine and the closing phenylalanine or tryptophan. D genes are given only for firm matches. Some rows mark clone size as missing; the rest say once, few, many or name a class of expanded clone.

j_call	v_call	d_call	clone_size	cdr3_aa	cdr3_nt
TRBJ1-6	TRBV5-4	NA	NA	CASSLMVSAASSYNSPLHF	TGTGCCAGCAGCTTAATGGTCTCCGCTGCTAGCTCCTATAATTCACCCCTCCACTTT
TRBJ2-7	TRBV29-1	NA	NA	CSVETRGAYEQYF	TGCAGCGTTGAAACCAGGGGGGCCTACGAGCAGTACTTC
TRBJ2-5	TRBV13	NA	NA	CASSFLGETQYF	TGTGCCAGCAGCTTTCTGGGGGAGACCCAGTACTTC
TRBJ2-7	TRBV9	TRBD1	NA	CASSPHRGSYEQYF	TGTGCCAGCAGCCCTCACAGGGGCTCCTACGAGCAGTACTTC
TRBJ2-5	TRBV5-4	NA	NA	CASSGGHLQETQYF	TGTGCCAGCAGCGGAGGACATCTTCAAGAGACCCAGTACTTC
TRBJ2-2	TRBV6-1	NA	NA	CASSERLGPDTGELFF	TGTGCCAGCAGTGAAAGACTAGGGCCGGACACCGGGGAGCTGTTTTTT
TRBJ1-5	TRBV30	NA	NA	CAWGGGKPQHF	TGTGCCTGGGGGGGTGGTAAGCCCCAGCATTTT
TRBJ1-5	TRBV7-9	NA	NA	CASSLDVSTNQPQHF	TGTGCCAGCAGCTTAGATGTCTCCACGAATCAGCCCCAGCATTTT
TRBJ2-7	TRBV10-2	NA	NA	CASSSGRNYEQYF	TGCGCCAGCAGTTCAGGCCGAAACTACGAGCAGTACTTC
TRBJ1-1	TRBV19	NA	few	CASSIGGVRNTEAFF	TGTGCCAGTAGTATCGGGGGCGTAAGGAACACTGAAGCTTTCTTT
TRBJ2-5	TRBV28	TRBD2	NA	CASRRGTSGYQETQYF	TGTGCCAGCAGACGGGGGACTAGCGGTTACCAAGAGACCCAGTACTTC
TRBJ1-5	TRBV28	NA	NA	CASSLVSPGDQPQHF	TGTGCCAGCAGTTTAGTCTCCCCCGGTGACCAGCCCCAGCATTTT
TRBJ2-5	TRBV7-8	TRBD1	NA	CASSLASRQGTETQYF	TGTGCCAGCAGCTTAGCGAGCAGACAGGGTACGGAGACCCAGTACTTC
TRBJ1-5	TRBV19	NA	once	CASSKGYNQPQHF	TGTGCCAGTAGTAAGGGTTACAATCAGCCCCAGCATTTT
TRBJ2-1	TRBV2	NA	few	CASSDLGLTYNEQFF	TGTGCCAGCAGTGACCTGGGGCTAACCTACAATGAGCAGTTCTTC
TRBJ1-2	TRBV27	TRBD1	few	CASSLFGQDLTPSYGYTF	TGTGCCAGCAGTTTATTCGGACAGGACCTTACCCCGAGCTATGGCTACACCTTC
TRBJ1-1	TRBV29-1	NA	NA	CSVGYGGKGSEAFF	TGCAGCGTGGGGTATGGGGGGAAGGGGTCTGAAGCTTTCTTT
TRBJ1-2	TRBV28	TRBD1	NA	CASSKQGVFVDRANYGYTF	TGTGCCAGCAGTAAACAGGGGGTCTTTGTGGATCGAGCTAACTATGGCTACACCTTC
TRBJ1-1	TRBV10-3	NA	NA	CAISDRGFTEAFF	TGTGCCATCAGTGATCGCGGATTCACTGAAGCTTTCTTT
TRBJ1-1	TRBV5-1	NA	few	CASSRRAENTEAFF	TGCGCCAGCAGCCGAAGGGCAGAGAACACTGAAGCTTTCTTT
TRBJ2-7	TRBV13	NA	once	CASSLTGALYEQYF	TGTGCCAGCAGCTTAACAGGCGCGCTTTACGAGCAGTACTTC
TRBJ2-5	TRBV6-6	NA	NA	CASSPTEETQYF	TGTGCCAGCAGTCCGACTGAAGAGACCCAGTACTTC
TRBJ2-7	TRBV4-1	NA	NA	CASSPYGGAAEQYF	TGCGCCAGCAGCCCTTATGGCGGGGCCGCCGAGCAGTACTTC
TRBJ2-5	TRBV7-7	NA	NA	CASSTERQETQYF	TGTGCCAGCAGCACGGAGAGACAAGAGACCCAGTACTTC
TRBJ2-7	TRBV30	NA	NA	CAWTPGDTFSYEQYF	TGTGCCTGGACCCCCGGCGACACATTCTCCTACGAGCAGTACTTC
TRBJ1-1	TRBV2	NA	NA	CASTTGYTEAFF	TGTGCCAGCACCACAGGGTACACTGAAGCTTTCTTT
TRBJ2-1	TRBV7-6	TRBD2	NA	CASSPTGLAGGYNEQFF	TGTGCCAGCAGCCCCACTGGCCTAGCGGGGGGATACAATGAGCAGTTCTTC
TRBJ1-6	TRBV28	TRBD1	few	CASRPGQSSPLHF	TGTGCCAGCAGACCGGGACAGTCTTCACCCCTCCACTTT
TRBJ2-7	TRBV5-1	NA	NA	CASSQGTGKSYEQYF	TGCGCCAGCAGCCAAGGAACCGGGAAGAGCTACGAGCAGTACTTC
TRBJ1-2	TRBV10-2	NA	medium-sized	CASSEVPGDGYTF	TGCGCCAGCAGTGAGGTGCCAGGTGATGGCTACACCTTC
TRBJ2-6	TRBV29-1	NA	NA	CSVYIGANVLTF	TGCAGCGTTTATATTGGGGCCAACGTCCTGACTTTC
TRBJ2-5	TRBV15	NA	NA	CATGRGGWETQYF	TGTGCCACCGGTCGTGGGGGCTGGGAGACCCAGTACTTC
TRBJ2-7	TRBV5-5	TRBD2	NA	CASSPRLAGEDEQYF	TGTGCCAGCAGCCCAAGACTAGCGGGGGAGGACGAGCAGTACTTC
TRBJ2-1	TRBV27	NA	NA	CASSLSRTRSPTSYNEQFF	TGTGCCAGCAGTTTATCTCGGACACGGAGCCCGACCTCCTACAATGAGCAGTTCTTC
TRBJ2-1	TRBV15	TRBD2	once	CATSRGSGTRNNEQFF	TGTGCCACCAGCAGAGGTAGTGGGACTAGAAACAATGAGCAGTTCTTC
TRBJ2-1	TRBV10-2	NA	NA	CAARGATLVYEQFF	TGCGCCGCCCGCGGGGCCACGCTGGTCTATGAGCAGTTCTTC
TRBJ1-6	TRBV5-5	NA	NA	CASSFFGSSYNSPLHF	TGTGCCAGCAGCTTCTTTGGGTCCTCCTATAATTCACCCCTCCACTTT
TRBJ2-1	TRBV6-1	NA	NA	CAGKTRYEQFF	TGTGCCGGTAAGACTCGGTATGAGCAGTTCTTC
TRBJ2-7	TRBV5-4	NA	NA	CASSLGGVFYEQYF	TGTGCCAGCAGCTTGGGTGGCGTTTTCTACGAGCAGTACTTC
TRBJ2-5	TRBV5-1	NA	NA	CASSLSGQETQYF	TGCGCCAGCAGCTTGTCAGGGCAAGAGACCCAGTACTTC
TRBJ2-7	TRBV5-3	NA	NA	CARSLSRSYEQYF	TGTGCCAGAAGCTTGAGCAGGTCCTACGAGCAGTACTTC
TRBJ1-6	TRBV5-1	NA	NA	CASSAGLLDNSPLHF	TGCGCCAGCAGCGCGGGACTCCTGGACAATTCACCCCTCCACTTT
TRBJ1-5	TRBV6-6	NA	few	CASQGRGSPQHF	TGTGCCAGCCAGGGGCGAGGTTCCCCCCAGCATTTT
TRBJ2-3	TRBV29-1	TRBD2	NA	CSVERAGLTDTQYF	TGCAGCGTTGAAAGAGCGGGGCTAACAGATACGCAGTATTTT
TRBJ2-6	TRBV19	NA	NA	CASTVTPGANVLTF	TGTGCCAGTACGGTGACTCCCGGGGCCAACGTCCTGACTTTC
TRBJ2-1	TRBV2	NA	NA	CAIGRDSYNEQFF	TGTGCTATAGGACGGGACTCCTACAATGAGCAGTTCTTC
TRBJ1-6	TRBV6-6	TRBD1	NA	CASSYARGNSPLHF	TGTGCCAGCAGTTACGCCAGGGGGAATTCACCCCTCCACTTT
TRBJ2-6	TRBV10-2	NA	NA	CASSPRPFSGANVLTF	TGCGCCAGCAGTCCACGGCCATTCTCTGGGGCCAACGTCCTGACTTTC
TRBJ1-1	TRBV5-1	NA	NA	CASSSAMGGVNTEAFF	TGCGCCAGCAGCTCCGCTATGGGTGGGGTGAACACTGAAGCTTTCTTT
TRBJ2-3	TRBV2	NA	NA	CASRMGDTQYF	TGTGCCAGCAGGATGGGGGATACGCAGTATTTT
TRBJ2-1	TRBV7-6	TRBD2	NA	CASSLAHGWGGTNNEQFF	TGTGCCAGCAGCTTAGCCCACGGGTGGGGGGGAACTAACAATGAGCAGTTCTTC